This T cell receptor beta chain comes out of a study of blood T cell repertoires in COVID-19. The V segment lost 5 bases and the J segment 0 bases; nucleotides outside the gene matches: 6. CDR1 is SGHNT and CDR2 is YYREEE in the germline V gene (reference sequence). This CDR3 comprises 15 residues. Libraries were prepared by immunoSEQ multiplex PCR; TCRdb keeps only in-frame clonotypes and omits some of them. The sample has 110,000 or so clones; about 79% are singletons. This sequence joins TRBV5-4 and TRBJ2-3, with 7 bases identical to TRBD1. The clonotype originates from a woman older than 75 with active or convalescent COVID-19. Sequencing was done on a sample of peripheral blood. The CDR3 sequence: CASRSQGDSTDTQYF. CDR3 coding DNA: TGTGCCAGCAGATCCCAGGGGGATAGCACAGATACGCAGTATTTT. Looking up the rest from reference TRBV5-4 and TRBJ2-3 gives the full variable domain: ETGVTQSPTHLIKTRGQQVTLRCSSQSGHNTVSWYQQALGQGPQFIFQYYREEENGRGNFPPRFSGLQFPNYSSELNVNALELDDSALYLCASRSQGDSTDTQYFGPGTRLTVL.